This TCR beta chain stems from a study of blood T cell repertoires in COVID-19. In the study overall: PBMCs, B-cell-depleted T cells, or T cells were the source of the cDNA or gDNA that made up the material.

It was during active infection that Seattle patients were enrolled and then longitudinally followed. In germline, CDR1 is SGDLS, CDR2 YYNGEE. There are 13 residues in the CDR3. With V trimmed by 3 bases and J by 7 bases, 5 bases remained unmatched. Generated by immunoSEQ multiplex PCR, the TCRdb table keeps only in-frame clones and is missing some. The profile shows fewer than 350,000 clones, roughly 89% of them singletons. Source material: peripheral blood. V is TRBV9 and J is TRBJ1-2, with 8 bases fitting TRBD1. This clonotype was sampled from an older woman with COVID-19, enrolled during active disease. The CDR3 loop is CASSGGTGPGYTF. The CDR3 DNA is TGTGCCAGCAGCGGGGGGACAGGCCCTGGCTACACCTTC.